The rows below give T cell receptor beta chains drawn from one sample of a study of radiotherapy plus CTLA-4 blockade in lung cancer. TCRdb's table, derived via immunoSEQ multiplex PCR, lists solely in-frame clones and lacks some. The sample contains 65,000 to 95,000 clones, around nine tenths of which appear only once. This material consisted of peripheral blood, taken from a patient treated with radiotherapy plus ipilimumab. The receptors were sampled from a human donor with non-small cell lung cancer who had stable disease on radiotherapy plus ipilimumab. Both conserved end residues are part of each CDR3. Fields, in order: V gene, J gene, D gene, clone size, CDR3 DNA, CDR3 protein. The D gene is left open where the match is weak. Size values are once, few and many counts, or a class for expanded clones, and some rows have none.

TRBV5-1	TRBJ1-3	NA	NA	TGCGCCAGCAGCTTGGAGGGTGCATACTCTGGAAACACCATATATTTT	CASSLEGAYSGNTIYF
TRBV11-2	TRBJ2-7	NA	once	TGTGCCAGCAGCTTAATAGAGCGGACGCTCTCCTACGAGCAGTACTTC	CASSLIERTLSYEQYF
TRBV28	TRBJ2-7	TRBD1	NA	TGTGCCAGCAGAGGGGACAGGGCTTCCTGGACCTACGAGCAGTACTTC	CASRGDRASWTYEQYF
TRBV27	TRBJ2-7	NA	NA	TGTGCCAGCAGCTACGCGCAATACGAGCAGTACTTC	CASSYAQYEQYF
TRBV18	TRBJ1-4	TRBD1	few	TGTGCCAGCTCGTCGACAGGGGGCTCAACTAATGAAAAACTGTTTTTT	CASSSTGGSTNEKLFF
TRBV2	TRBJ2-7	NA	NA	TGTGCCAGCAGTGGAGTCGGGGGGCGGAGTGAGCAGTACTTC	CASSGVGGRSEQYF
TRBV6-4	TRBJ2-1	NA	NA	TGTGCCAGCAGTGACGGCTTCAGTGAGCAGTTCTTC	CASSDGFSEQFF
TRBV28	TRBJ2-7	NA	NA	TGTGCCAGCAGTTTAAGGTCCTACGAGCAGTACTTC	CASSLRSYEQYF
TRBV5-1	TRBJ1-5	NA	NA	TGCGCCAGCAGCTTGGGAGACAGTGGGGCTCAGCCCCAGCATTTT	CASSLGDSGAQPQHF
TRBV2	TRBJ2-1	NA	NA	TGTGCCAGCAGTGAGAGCCGCCGGCTGCGGGGCAATGAGCAGTTCTTC	CASSESRRLRGNEQFF
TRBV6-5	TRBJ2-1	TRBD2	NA	TGTGCCAGCAGTAGAACGGGGGGCTCCTACAATGAGCAGTTCTTC	CASSRTGGSYNEQFF
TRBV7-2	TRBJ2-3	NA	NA	TGTGCCAGCAGCTTAGAAGATACGCAGTATTTT	CASSLEDTQYF
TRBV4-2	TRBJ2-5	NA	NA	TGTGCCAGCAGGGGGGACGGAGAGACCCAGTACTTC	CASRGDGETQYF
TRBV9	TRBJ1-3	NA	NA	TGTGCCAGCACCCTGGACAACTCTGGAAACACCATATATTTT	CASTLDNSGNTIYF
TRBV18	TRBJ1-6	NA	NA	TGTGCCAGCTCCTCCCCCAGTTCACCCCTCCACTTT	CASSSPSSPLHF
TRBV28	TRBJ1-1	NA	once	TGTGCCAGCAGTCCCGGTGGACACACTGAAGCTTTCTTT	CASSPGGHTEAFF
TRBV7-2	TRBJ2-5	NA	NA	TGTGCCAGCAGCGCGCGGGAGACCCAGTACTTC	CASSARETQYF
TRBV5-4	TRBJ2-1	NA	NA	TGTGCCAGCAGCCTGTCTAGGGGGGCGCACAATGAGCAGTTCTTC	CASSLSRGAHNEQFF
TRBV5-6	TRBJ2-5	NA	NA	TGTGCCAGCAGCGGGTCCTCGGGGCCCGAAGAGACCCAGTACTTC	CASSGSSGPEETQYF
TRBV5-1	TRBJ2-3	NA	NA	TGCGCCAGCAGCTTTGGGGCTGGGGCAGATACGCAGTATTTT	CASSFGAGADTQYF
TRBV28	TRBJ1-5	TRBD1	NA	TGTGCCAGCAGTTTCCTAGGGACAGGGAACGGCAATCAGCCCCAGCATTTT	CASSFLGTGNGNQPQHF
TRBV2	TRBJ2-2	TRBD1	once	TGTGCCAGCAAGGGACAGACCACCGGGGAGCTGTTTTTT	CASKGQTTGELFF
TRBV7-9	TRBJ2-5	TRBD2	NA	TGTGCCAGCAGCTCCAGACTAGCTTCCCCGCAAGAGACCCAGTACTTC	CASSSRLASPQETQYF
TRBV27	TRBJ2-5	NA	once	TGTGCCAGCAGTCCGGGACTCCGAAAGACCCAGTACTTC	CASSPGLRKTQYF
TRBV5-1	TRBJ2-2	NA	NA	TGCGCCAGCAGCTTGGGGGACACCGGGGAGCTGTTTTTT	CASSLGDTGELFF
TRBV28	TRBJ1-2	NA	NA	TGTGCCAGCAGTTATAACTATGGCTACACCTTC	CASSYNYGYTF
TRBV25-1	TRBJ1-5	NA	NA	TGTGCCAGCAGTGGACCAGGAGGGAATCAGCCCCAGCATTTT	CASSGPGGNQPQHF
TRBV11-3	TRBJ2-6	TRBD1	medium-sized	TGTGCCAGCAGCTCCGGGACAGGGGGAGCCAACGTCCTGACTTTC	CASSSGTGGANVLTF
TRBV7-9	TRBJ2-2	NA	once	TGTGCCAGCAGCGGCCCGCCGGGGGGCGTGAGAACCGGGGAGCTGTTTTTT	CASSGPPGGVRTGELFF
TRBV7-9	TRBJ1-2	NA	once	TGTGCCAGCACGAGACAGTCAGCTAACTATGGCTACACCTTC	CASTRQSANYGYTF
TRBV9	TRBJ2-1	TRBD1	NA	TGTGCCAGCAGCGTAGGGGACAGGGGCTACAATGAGCAGTTCTTC	CASSVGDRGYNEQFF
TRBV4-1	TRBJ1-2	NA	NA	TGCGCCAGCAGCCAAGTATCGGGGATGTCTGGCTACACCTTC	CASSQVSGMSGYTF
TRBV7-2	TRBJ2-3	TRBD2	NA	TGTGCCAGCAGCCGGACTAGCGGGGCTTCAGATACGCAGTATTTT	CASSRTSGASDTQYF
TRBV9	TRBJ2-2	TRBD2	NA	TGTGCCAGCAGCGAGGAGGGCAGGACTAGCGGGCCAACCGGGGAGCTGTTTTTT	CASSEEGRTSGPTGELFF
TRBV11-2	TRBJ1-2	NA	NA	TGTGCCAGCAGCTTAGCCGGGCCCGGTGGCTACACCTTC	CASSLAGPGGYTF
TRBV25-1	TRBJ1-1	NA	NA	TGTGCCAGCAGTGAATCTAACAGGGAGGTCCCTGAAGCTTTCTTT	CASSESNREVPEAFF
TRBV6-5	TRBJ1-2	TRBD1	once	TGTGCCGGGAGAGGACAGGGGGCCTACTATGGCTACACCTTC	CAGRGQGAYYGYTF
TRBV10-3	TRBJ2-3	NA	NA	TGTGCCATCAGAACGCCTGACGGGCCAGATACGCAGTATTTT	CAIRTPDGPDTQYF
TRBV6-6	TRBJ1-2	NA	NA	TGTGCCAGCAGAGAGGGGGTCTATGGCTACACCTTC	CASREGVYGYTF
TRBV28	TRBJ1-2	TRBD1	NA	TGTGCCAGCAGCAAAACCGGGACAGGGAGTGGCTACACCTTC	CASSKTGTGSGYTF
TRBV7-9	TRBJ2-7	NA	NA	TGTGCCAGCAGCCTCCTCGGGACAATCTACGAGCAGTACTTC	CASSLLGTIYEQYF
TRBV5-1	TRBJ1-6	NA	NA	TGCGCCAGCAGCTGGGAGAATTCACCCCTCCACTTT	CASSWENSPLHF
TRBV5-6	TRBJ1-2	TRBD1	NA	TGTGCCAGCAGCAACGCCGGGACAGGGGATGGCTACACCTTC	CASSNAGTGDGYTF
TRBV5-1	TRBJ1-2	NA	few	TGCGCCAGCAGCTTGGACATGCGGGGCTACACCTTC	CASSLDMRGYTF
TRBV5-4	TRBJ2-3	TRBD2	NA	TGTGCCTTTGCCCGGGGGGGCAAGACAGATACGCAGTATTTT	CAFARGGKTDTQYF
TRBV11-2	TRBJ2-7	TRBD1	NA	TGTGCCAGCAGCTTAGAACTGGACAGGGCGGGGTACTTC	CASSLELDRAGYF
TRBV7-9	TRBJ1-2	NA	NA	TGTGCCAGCAGCTCGACAGTCTATGGCTACACCTTC	CASSSTVYGYTF
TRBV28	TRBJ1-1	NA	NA	TGTGCCCTCCAGGCAGGGAGAAGAGGGACTGAAGCTTTCTTT	CALQAGRRGTEAFF
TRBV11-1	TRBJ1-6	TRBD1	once	TGTGCCAGCAGCAGGACAGGGAATAATTCACCCCTCCACTTT	CASSRTGNNSPLHF
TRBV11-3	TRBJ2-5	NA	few	TGTGCCAGCAGTCGACAAGAAGAGACCCAGTACTTC	CASSRQEETQYF
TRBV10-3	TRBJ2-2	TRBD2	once	TGTGCCATCAGTGACCCGGGACTAGCGGCCAACACCGGGGAGCTGTTTTTT	CAISDPGLAANTGELFF
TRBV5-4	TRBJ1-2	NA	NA	TGTGCCAGCAGCTTGGTGGGGGGGATCTATGGCTACACCTTC	CASSLVGGIYGYTF
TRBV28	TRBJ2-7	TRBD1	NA	TGTGCCAGCAAAGGACAGGGGACCTACGAGCAGTACTTC	CASKGQGTYEQYF
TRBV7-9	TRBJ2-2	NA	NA	TGTGCCAGCAGCTTAACCAGTACCGGGGAGCTGTTTTTT	CASSLTSTGELFF
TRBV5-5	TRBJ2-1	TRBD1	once	TGTGCCAGCAGCGGGACAGCGAGTCCCTACAATGAGCAGTTCTTC	CASSGTASPYNEQFF
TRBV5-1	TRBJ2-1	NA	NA	TGCGCCAGCAGGAAACAGGGTGAGAATGAGCAGTTCTTC	CASRKQGENEQFF
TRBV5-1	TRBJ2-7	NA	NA	TGCGCCAGCAGCTTTGAAGCGGCTTCCACGGGCGAGCAGTACTTC	CASSFEAASTGEQYF
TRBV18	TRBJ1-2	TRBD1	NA	TGTGCCAGCTCACCGCGGACAGGGGATGGCTACACCTTC	CASSPRTGDGYTF
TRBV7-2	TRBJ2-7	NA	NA	TGTGCCAGCAGCGTTGTTTCGAGCCAATTCTACGAGCAGTACTTC	CASSVVSSQFYEQYF
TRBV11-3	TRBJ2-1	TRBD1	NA	TGTGCCAGCAGCTCCGGACAGGGTTCCTACAATGAGCAGTTCTTC	CASSSGQGSYNEQFF